What follows are 30 T cell receptor beta chains derived from one specimen sequenced in a study of blood T cell repertoires in COVID-19. The protocol was immunoSEQ multiplex PCR, while the TCRdb copy is restricted to in-frame clones and leaves out a portion. In the table there are over 150,000 clones, 80% to 90% of which are singletons. Sequences were obtained from PBMCs or T cells enriched from blood (not recorded which). The receptor source for this set is a man aged 45-65 years who had recovered from COVID-19.

The rearrangement joins TRBV6-1 to TRBJ1-1, with TRBD1 as a possible D gene (6 bases). Trimming left V 2 bases short and J 1 base short, with 17 bases between. This CDR3 comprises 17 residues. Germline V CDR1 and CDR2: MNHNS, SASEGT. CDR3 region: CASSEPGLGGANTEAFF. Written as DNA, the CDR3 is TGTGCCAGCAGTGAACCGGGTCTTGGGGGGGCGAACACTGAAGCTTTCTTT.

Here the CDR3 DNA reads TGTGCCAGCAGCTTAACCGGGACTTTGAACACTGAAGCTTTCTTT. Its translation: CASSLTGTLNTEAFF. This chain links TRBV13 with TRBJ1-1, with a weak D call TRBD1 (5 bases). There are 15 residues in the CDR3. Germline V lookup: CDR1 PRHDT, CDR2 FYEKMQ (reference sequence). V was cut by 2 bases and J by 0 bases, with 10 bases left in between.

The chain combines TRBV5-1 with TRBJ2-3; 7 bases agree with TRBD2. The junction had 10 bases not matched to a gene; V was cut back by 4 bases and J by 5 bases. This CDR3 spans 15 amino acids. From germline, CDR1 is SGHRS and CDR2 YFSETQ. The CDR3 region is CASSVIAGVLDTQYF. The CDR3 coding sequence is TGCGCCAGCAGCGTTATAGCGGGCGTGCTAGATACGCAGTATTTT.

This clone has a single count. The DNA for the CDR3 is TGTGCCAGCAGCGTAGGACAGACGAACACCGGGGAGCTGTTTTTT. It translates to CASSVGQTNTGELFF. The chain recombines TRBV5-4 with TRBJ2-2; D might be TRBD1 (6 bases). CDR1 is SGHNT, CDR2 YYREEE, per germline (reference sequence). Deletions cut 4 bases from V and 0 bases from J, with 10 bases between. The CDR3 is 15 residues long.

This chain connects TRBV6-6 to TRBJ2-7; D remains ambiguous. The V end was cut by 2 bases, the J end by 2 bases, with 7 bases between. In germline, CDR1 is MNHNY, CDR2 SVGAGI (reference sequence). The CDR3 runs to 13 residues. CDR3 in DNA: TGTGCCAGCAGTTACGTACTTCCCTACGAGCAGTACTTC. As protein: CASSYVLPYEQYF.

The chain links TRBV3-1 (or the pseudogene TRBV3-2) to TRBJ1-1, with TRBD1 matching over 10 bases. Germline CDR1 LGHDT, CDR2 YNNKEL (reference sequence). V was pared by 1 base and J by 5 bases, with 4 bases of the junction left unmatched. The CDR3 spans 15 residues. This CDR3 is CASSQGTGGYTEAFF. CDR3 bases: TGTGCCAGCAGCCAAGGGACAGGGGGGTATACTGAAGCTTTCTTT.

About this clone: The junction departs from the called germline gene at one end, perhaps through a read error. This sequence joins TRBV5-6 and TRBJ2-1; TRBD1 is a possible D gene (6 bases). The CDR3 spans 13 residues. Per the germline V gene, CDR1 is SGHDT and CDR2 is YYEEEE. The CDR3 loop is CASSPAGTHTTVF. The CDR3 nucleotides read TGTGCCAGCAGCCCAGCCGGGACACACACGACGGTCTTC. The variable domain in full, with the rest retrieved from reference TRBV5-6 and TRBJ2-1, is DAGVTQSPTHLIKTRGQQVTLRCSPKSGHDTVSWYQQALGQGPQFIFQYYEEEERQRGNFPDRFSGHQFPNYSSELNVNALLLGDSALYLCASSPAGTHTTVFGPGTRLTVL.

A few counts support this clone. J is TRBJ1-2 and V is TRBV18, with a weak D call TRBD1 (5 bases). The CDR3 has 14 residues. V lost 6 bases and J lost 5, with 16 bases in between. Germline V gene data show CDR1 as KGHSH and CDR2 as LQKENI. CDR3 DNA: TGTGCCAGCTCGCAAGGGGCTGCGATGTATGGCTACACCTTC. The encoded protein is CASSQGAAMYGYTF.

This chain connects TRBV7-9 to TRBJ2-2, with 13 bases matching TRBD2. The CDR3 loop spans 17 amino acids. Germline-derived CDR1 and CDR2 are SEHNR and FQNEAQ (reference sequence). Unmatched junction bases numbered 6, after V lost 5 bases and J lost 3 bases. The CDR3 DNA sequence: TGTGCCAGCAGCCCAACTAGCGGGGGGGCCGACACCGGGGAGCTGTTTTTT. Its protein is CASSPTSGGADTGELFF.

V gene TRBV14 combines with J gene TRBJ2-3; D perhaps matches TRBD2 (7 bases). Per the germline V gene, CDR1 is SGHDN and CDR2 is FVKESK. The CDR3 extends over 16 amino acids. V was shortened by 1 base and J by 2 bases, with 13 bases between the two germline ends. CDR3 region: CASSQGRGPFTDTQYF. The CDR3 coding sequence is TGTGCCAGCAGCCAAGGGCGGGGGCCATTCACAGATACGCAGTATTTT.

The rearrangement joins TRBV4-1 to TRBJ2-1; possible D gene TRBD1, 6 bases. Germline V gene sequence: CDR1 MGHRA, CDR2 YSYEKL. The CDR3 spans 17 residues. With 2 bases removed from V and 7 bases from J, the gap between germline ends came to 21 bases. CDR3 loop: CASSQFSVGQGKNEQFF. The DNA of the CDR3 is TGCGCCAGCAGCCAATTCAGCGTTGGCCAGGGGAAGAATGAGCAGTTCTTC.

This chain joins TRBV27 and TRBJ2-1, with D tentatively TRBD1 (5 bases). With 5 bases removed from V and 0 bases from J, the gap between germline ends came to 8 bases. The CDR3 runs 14 residues. Germline CDR1 is MNHEY and CDR2 is SMNVEV (reference sequence). The CDR3 bases are TGTGCCAGCAGTCGACAGCCCTCCTACAATGAGCAGTTCTTC. As protein: CASSRQPSYNEQFF.

The V and J genes are TRBV9 and TRBJ1-4; 8 bases match TRBD1. Germline trimming cut 4 bases from V and 8 bases from J; bases unmatched to any gene: 16. Germline V gene sequence: CDR1 SGDLS, CDR2 YYNGEE. The CDR3 has 17 amino acids. The CDR3 sequence: CASSLGQGFPLREKLFF. CDR3 nucleotide sequence: TGTGCCAGCAGCTTAGGACAGGGTTTCCCCCTTAGGGAAAAACTGTTTTTT.

This clone turned up a few times. The chain couples TRBV4-2 to TRBJ1-3, with no clear D. With 0 bases removed from V and 0 bases from J, the gap between germline ends came to 6 bases. CDR1 and CDR2 (germline): LGHNA, YNFKEQ. The CDR3 is made up of 15 amino acids. Here the CDR3 DNA reads TGTGCCAGCAGCCAAGATGCCTACTCTGGAAACACCATATATTTT. Translation gives CASSQDAYSGNTIYF.

V usage is TRBV19 and J usage is TRBJ2-7; D remains unclear. Trimming shortened V by 5 bases and J by 3 bases, and 17 bases separated the two germline ends. Germline lookup yields CDR1 LNHDA and CDR2 SQIVND (reference sequence). The CDR3 runs to 15 residues. The CDR3 sequence is CASSGSPTRLYEQYF. As DNA, the CDR3 is TGTGCCAGTAGTGGTTCCCCGACAAGGCTCTACGAGCAGTACTTC.

V usage is TRBV29-1 and J usage is TRBJ1-2; 8 bases line up with TRBD1. Germline lookup yields CDR1 SQVTM and CDR2 ANQGSEA. This CDR3 region has 11 residues. Trimming removed 7 bases from V and 7 bases from J; junction bases left unmatched: 5. The CDR3 spells CSAGTGGGYTF. CDR3 nucleotides: TGCAGCGCCGGGACAGGCGGTGGCTACACCTTC.

The J gene is TRBJ2-2, the V gene TRBV5-1; 8 bases line up with TRBD2. J gave up 2 bases and V 1 base, and 16 bases lay outside the gene matches. Germline V gene sequence: CDR1 SGHRS, CDR2 YFSETQ. The CDR3 spans 20 residues. The CDR3 DNA reads as TGCGCCAGCAGCTTGCCGCGCGCGAGCAGCCGGGGGGGAAACACCGGGGAGCTGTTTTTT. Its translation is CASSLPRASSRGGNTGELFF.

V and J are TRBV7-6 and TRBJ2-5; a weak D match, TRBD1 (6 bases). Germline V gives CDR1 SGHVS, CDR2 FNYEAQ. CDR3 length: 15 residues. Trimming stripped 3 bases from V and 0 bases from J, with 11 bases between. Here the CDR3 DNA reads TGTGCCAGCAGCTTTGGCAGGACAGACCAAGAGACCCAGTACTTC. It encodes CASSFGRTDQETQYF.

The chain employs TRBV3-1 (or the pseudogene TRBV3-2) and TRBJ1-1; D is uncertain. The CDR3 covers 13 residues. Germline V gives CDR1 LGHDT, CDR2 YNNKEL (reference sequence). Trimming stripped 1 base from V and 4 bases from J, with 7 bases between. CDR3 protein: CASSQAGITEAFF. As DNA, the CDR3 is TGTGCCAGCAGCCAAGCCGGGATCACTGAAGCTTTCTTT.

The chain combines TRBV13 with TRBJ2-5; a weak D match, TRBD1 (6 bases). Germline lookup yields CDR1 PRHDT and CDR2 FYEKMQ (reference sequence). The CDR3 is 12 amino acids. V lost 5 bases and J lost 5, with 9 bases in between. The CDR3 region is CASSQGGETQYF. The CDR3 nucleotides read TGTGCCAGCAGCCAAGGGGGTGAGACCCAGTACTTC.

V and J are TRBV4-3 and TRBJ1-4; a weak D match, TRBD1 (5 bases). The length of the CDR3 is 13 residues. V was clipped by 0 bases and J by 10 bases, with 9 bases between them. Germline CDR1 LGHNA, CDR2 YSLEER. CDR3 sequence: CASSQDSGGKLFF. CDR3 nucleotides: TGCGCCAGCAGCCAAGATAGCGGGGGAAAACTGTTTTTT.

This clone was recorded only once. V usage is TRBV19 and J usage is TRBJ1-5, with D perhaps TRBD1 (5 bases). V shed 10 bases and J shed 0 bases, with 22 bases lying between them. The CDR3 covers 17 residues. The germline V gene has CDR1 LNHDA and CDR2 SQIVND (reference sequence). The CDR3 DNA follows: TGTGCCACTACTCGAGAAGACAGAGAACATAGCAATCAGCCCCAGCATTTT. Its protein is CATTREDREHSNQPQHF.

This chain joins TRBV3-1 (or the pseudogene TRBV3-2) and TRBJ1-2; the D gene is possibly TRBD1 (6 bases). The CDR3 is 13 amino acids. The V gene lost 8 bases and the J gene lost 7 bases, with 17 bases spanning the gap. The germline V gene encodes CDR1 LGHDT and CDR2 YNNKEL (reference sequence). The CDR3 DNA follows: TGTGCCAGCGGCACAGGGAGTCAGGGTGGCTACACCTTC. Translating gives CASGTGSQGGYTF.

The gene calls are TRBV10-3 and TRBJ2-7; possibly TRBD1 for D (8 bases). Germline assignment: CDR1 ENHRY and CDR2 SYGVKD. There are 13 residues in the CDR3. V was clipped by 8 bases and J by 7 bases, with 18 bases between them. The CDR3: CAIDRQGRGEQYF. The CDR3 nucleotides are TGTGCCATCGATCGACAGGGGAGGGGTGAGCAGTACTTC.

The chain carries TRBV18 and TRBJ1-6; TRBD1 might be the D (6 bases). The germline V gene encodes CDR1 KGHSH and CDR2 LQKENI. Trimming took 2 bases from V and 5 from J, leaving 10 bases between them. The CDR3 has 15 amino acids. CDR3 in amino acids: CASSPGRGDNSPLHF. CDR3 DNA: TGTGCCAGCTCACCAGGCAGGGGTGATAATTCACCCCTCCACTTT.

The V and J genes are TRBV2 and TRBJ1-5; D is undetermined. The CDR3 has 14 amino acids. CDR1 and CDR2 from the germline V gene are SNHLY and FYNNEI. Trimming took 2 bases from V and 0 from J, leaving 5 bases between them. The CDR3 bases are TGTGCCAGCAGTGAACCGTTTAGCAATCAGCCCCAGCATTTT. It encodes CASSEPFSNQPQHF.

The chain uses TRBV19 and TRBJ1-6; D not resolved. The germline CDR1 and CDR2 sequences are LNHDA and SQIVND (reference sequence). Trimming stripped 5 bases from V and 7 bases from J, with 15 bases between. The CDR3 length is 15 residues. CDR3: CASSPGQARNSPLHF. DNA of the CDR3: TGTGCCAGTAGTCCCGGCCAGGCCAGGAATTCACCCCTCCACTTT.

The rearrangement joins TRBV3-1 (or the pseudogene TRBV3-2) to TRBJ2-7, with TRBD1 matching 8 bases. Per germline, CDR1 LGHDT and CDR2 YNNKEL (reference sequence). The V and J ends lost 3 bases and 5 bases, in that order; junction bases with no gene match: 12. The CDR3 sequence is 16 residues long. The CDR3 protein is CASSHRSRTGLNEQYF. CDR3 bases: TGTGCCAGCAGCCATAGATCTCGGACAGGGCTCAACGAGCAGTACTTC.

A few counts support this clone. V and J are TRBV11-2 and TRBJ2-2, with no clear D. V lost 0 bases to trimming and J lost 6 bases, with 5 bases between them. This CDR3 has 13 amino acids. Germline CDR1 reads SGHAT; CDR2 reads FQNNGV. The CDR3 bases are TGTGCCAGCAGCTTAGAGTCCTCCGGGGAGCTGTTTTTT. Translation gives CASSLESSGELFF.

The CDR3 reads CASSGKSTGAKYGYTF. The CDR3 DNA follows: TGTGCCAGCAGTGGCAAATCGACAGGTGCCAAGTATGGCTACACCTTC. The chain combines TRBV2 with TRBJ1-2; perhaps TRBD1 as D (6 bases). The V end lost 4 bases, the J end lost 5 bases, and 20 bases lay between the germline ends. Germline CDR1 SNHLY, CDR2 FYNNEI. This CDR3 comprises 16 residues.